The 21 T cell receptor beta chains below were found in one sample sequenced in a study of T-cell reconstitution after alpha-beta-depleted transplantation in children. Preparation of the TCRbeta library involved a method that used unique molecular identifiers. MiXCR, run by TCRdb on the PCR reads, gives a single entry per CDR3 protein. The sample holds hundreds of thousands of distinct CDR3 sequences, roughly 15% seen once. The material was PBMCs from the stem cell graft donor, obtained from the stem cell graft. The receptors here all came from a human donor who donated a stem cell graft to a child with acute myeloid leukemia.

This clonotype showed up many times. This chain connects TRBV20-1 to TRBJ1-6; D not certain. V lost 6 bases to trimming and J lost 7 bases, with 19 bases between them. Germline loops: CDR1 DFQATT, CDR2 SNEGSKA (reference sequence). The CDR3 covers 15 residues. The CDR3 here is CSATAGQKENSPLHF. DNA for the CDR3: TGCAGTGCGACGGCCGGGCAGAAGGAAAATTCACCCCTCCACTTT.

This clonotype showed up many times. The V call is TRBV21-1, the J call TRBJ1-6. TRBV21-1 is termed a pseudogene. The CDR3 runs 15 residues. As DNA, the CDR3 is TGTGCCAGCAGGGGGACGGGACCTCCGGATTCACCCCTCCACTTT. Translating gives CASRGTGPPDSPLHF.

The V gene is TRBV20-1, the J gene TRBJ2-5; 8 bases fit TRBD2. CDR1 is DFQATT, CDR2 SNEGSKA, per germline (reference sequence). This CDR3 spans 14 amino acids. Trimming took 4 bases from V and 5 from J; bases not matched to a gene: 9. The CDR3 sequence is CSATRDGRGETQYF. CDR3 nucleotide sequence: TGCAGTGCTACCCGGGACGGGAGGGGGGAGACCCAGTACTTC.

This clonotype was seen repeatedly, ten times or more. This rearrangement joins TRBV20-1 to TRBJ2-5; TRBD1 might be the D (5 bases). The CDR3 contains 14 residues. Germline CDR1 DFQATT, CDR2 SNEGSKA (reference sequence). With 3 bases removed from V and 4 bases from J, the gap between germline ends came to 15 bases. The CDR3 is CSARKSGLGETQYF. The CDR3 DNA reads TGCAGTGCTAGGAAATCAGGGTTGGGAGAGACCCAGTACTTC.

V is TRBV7-2 and J is TRBJ1-3; D possibly corresponds to TRBD1 (5 bases). Germline V lookup: CDR1 SGHTA, CDR2 FQGNSA. This CDR3 is built from 14 residues. The ends were cut back, 6 bases at V and 3 bases at J, with 12 bases in the middle. The CDR3 DNA follows: TGTGCCAGCAGACCCGGGACGCTTGGAAACACCATATATTTT. Its protein is CASRPGTLGNTIYF.

This clonotype was counted at least ten times. The J gene is TRBJ2-7, the V gene TRBV5-1; D is unclear. Germline V gives CDR1 SGHRS, CDR2 YFSETQ. The CDR3 has 14 amino acids. Trimming removed 2 bases from V and 3 bases from J, with 12 bases in between. The CDR3 loop reads CASSFRTADYEQYF. CDR3 coding DNA: TGCGCCAGCAGCTTTCGGACCGCCGACTACGAGCAGTACTTC.

In this sample, this clonotype turned up a few times. The chain has TRBV20-1 and TRBJ2-7; D is possibly TRBD2 (6 bases). Trimming stripped 3 bases from V and 7 bases from J, with 10 bases between. Looked up from germline, CDR1 is DFQATT and CDR2 is SNEGSKA (reference sequence). The CDR3 sequence is 11 residues long. The CDR3 bases are TGCAGTGCTAGTTCGGGGGAAGAGCAGTACTTC. Its translation: CSASSGEEQYF.

This chain uses TRBV7-9 with TRBJ2-1, with 7 bases that match TRBD2. The CDR3 is 13 residues long. CDR1 SEHNR and CDR2 FQNEAQ come from the germline V gene (reference sequence). J lost 6 bases, V lost 8 bases, and 7 bases had no gene match. The CDR3 nucleotides are TGTGCCAGCCGGCCTAGCGGACTCAATGAGCAGTTCTTC. Protein sequence: CASRPSGLNEQFF.

This clonotype was counted many times. The chain recombines TRBV13 with TRBJ2-1; TRBD1 is a possible D gene (6 bases). Germline-derived CDR1 and CDR2 are PRHDT and FYEKMQ (reference sequence). Trimming took 4 bases from V and 9 from J, leaving 19 bases between them. There are 15 residues in the CDR3. The CDR3: CASSSSRTVYPEQFF. As DNA, the CDR3 is TGTGCCAGCAGCTCATCCAGGACAGTCTATCCTGAGCAGTTCTTC. Combining the CDR3 with reference TRBV13 and TRBJ2-1 gives the whole variable domain AAGVIQSPRHLIKEKRETATLKCYPIPRHDTVYWYQQGPGQDPQFLISFYEKMQSDKGSIPDRFSAQQFSDYHSELNMSSLELGDSALYFCASSSSRTVYPEQFFGPGTRLTVL.

J is TRBJ2-5 and V is TRBV7-2; D is uncertain. The V gene lost 0 bases and the J gene lost 4 bases, with 9 bases spanning the gap. CDR1 and CDR2 (germline): SGHTA, FQGNSA. CDR3 length equals 14 residues. CDR3 amino acids: CASSLAALPETQYF. DNA of the CDR3: TGTGCCAGCAGCTTAGCTGCCCTACCAGAGACCCAGTACTTC.

This clonotype has ten or more counts. The chain joins TRBV20-1 to TRBJ2-1, with D unclear. Trimming took 3 bases from V and 0 from J, leaving 12 bases between them. This CDR3 contains 15 residues. The germline V gene encodes CDR1 DFQATT and CDR2 SNEGSKA (reference sequence). The DNA of the CDR3 is TGCAGTGCTAGCGGTGGACGGAGCTCCTACAATGAGCAGTTCTTC. Translation gives CSASGGRSSYNEQFF.

The chain employs TRBV12-3 or TRBV12-4 and TRBJ2-1, with TRBD1 matching over 10 bases. The CDR3 totals 16 residues. With V trimmed by 6 bases and J by 5 bases, 10 bases remained unmatched. As DNA, the CDR3 is TGTGCCAGCAGGTCACCGGGACAGGGGTTCCACAATGAGCAGTTCTTC. This sequence encodes CASRSPGQGFHNEQFF.

This clonotype was counted a few times. This rearrangement joins TRBV21-1 to TRBJ2-4; the D call of TRBD1 is as the table states it, not checked on the DNA. TRBV21-1 is labeled a pseudogene. This CDR3 is built from 10 residues. CDR3 nucleotides: TGTGCCAGCATCGACAGGGTGGTGAACTTC. It specifies CASIDRVVNF.

The chain links TRBV20-1 to TRBJ2-1; D possibly uses TRBD1 or TRBD2 (6 bases each). Trimming took off 5 bases at V and 8 bases at J, with 19 bases between the two ends. The CDR3 has 14 residues. The germline gives CDR1 DFQATT, CDR2 SNEGSKA (reference sequence). CDR3 bases: TGCAGTGCTCGACCCCGGGGGCCCTCGGATGAGCAGTTCTTC. It codes for CSARPRGPSDEQFF.

The chain employs TRBV20-1 and TRBJ1-5, with D possibly TRBD1 on 5 matching bases. This CDR3 contains 14 residues. The germline CDR1 and CDR2 sequences are DFQATT and SNEGSKA (reference sequence). Deletions cut 4 bases from V and 0 bases from J, with 10 bases between. The CDR3: CSANWGGSNQPQHF. The CDR3 DNA follows: TGCAGTGCTAACTGGGGGGGTAGCAATCAGCCCCAGCATTTT.

This clonotype was counted many times. This sequence joins TRBV5-5 and TRBJ2-1; unclear D gene. The CDR3 totals 12 residues. Germline V gene sequence: CDR1 SGHKS, CDR2 YYEKEE (reference sequence). V lost 0 bases to trimming and J lost 8 bases, with 6 bases between them. The CDR3 DNA reads as TGTGCCAGCAGCTTGGCAGATGATGAGCAGTTCTTC. Amino acids: CASSLADDEQFF.

This clonotype was counted only a few times. The chain has TRBV9 and TRBJ1-2; a weak D match, TRBD1 (6 bases). Trimming shortened V by 6 bases and J by 7 bases, and 22 bases separated the two germline ends. CDR1 and CDR2 from the germline V gene are SGDLS and YYNGEE. The CDR3 consists of 15 residues. The CDR3 spells CASNRGVQGFSGYTF. The DNA of the CDR3 is TGTGCCAGCAACAGAGGGGTACAGGGTTTTTCTGGCTACACCTTC.

This clonotype was counted between two and nine times. The chain couples TRBV12-3 or TRBV12-4 to TRBJ2-2; D gene ambiguous. Deletions cut 9 bases from V and 2 bases from J, with 10 bases between. The CDR3 consists of 13 residues. CDR3 in amino acids: CASTLSNTGELFF. Written as DNA, the CDR3 is TGTGCCAGTACATTAAGCAACACCGGGGAGCTGTTTTTT.

This clonotype was seen a few times. The rearrangement uses TRBV5-5 and TRBJ2-7, with D tentatively TRBD1 or TRBD2 (7 bases each). Trimming shortened V by 2 bases and J by 6 bases, and 24 bases separated the two germline ends. Germline V CDR1 and CDR2: SGHKS, YYEKEE (reference sequence). CDR3 size: 17 residues. This CDR3 reads CASSFGVMISGGAEQYV. The DNA of the CDR3 is TGTGCCAGCAGCTTTGGGGTGATGATTTCAGGGGGGGCCGAGCAGTACGTC.

V usage is TRBV6-2 or TRBV6-3 and J usage is TRBJ2-3, with D perhaps assigned TRBD1 or TRBD2 (5 bases each). The CDR3 contains 15 residues. The germline gives CDR1 MNHEY, CDR2 SVGEGT. V shed 4 bases and J shed 3 bases, with 14 bases lying between them. Here the CDR3 DNA reads TGTGCCAGCAGTTCGCTACTAGACAGAACAGATACGCAGTATTTT. Translating it yields CASSSLLDRTDTQYF.

This clonotype was counted only a few times. This sequence joins TRBV20-1 and TRBJ1-5; D gene unclear. This CDR3 comprises 12 residues. Germline-derived CDR1 and CDR2 are DFQATT and SNEGSKA (reference sequence). The germline V and J ends were trimmed by 6 bases and 4 bases, with 10 bases remaining between them. The CDR3 protein is CSARERNQPQHF. The CDR3 DNA follows: TGCAGTGCGCGGGAACGGAATCAGCCCCAGCATTTT.